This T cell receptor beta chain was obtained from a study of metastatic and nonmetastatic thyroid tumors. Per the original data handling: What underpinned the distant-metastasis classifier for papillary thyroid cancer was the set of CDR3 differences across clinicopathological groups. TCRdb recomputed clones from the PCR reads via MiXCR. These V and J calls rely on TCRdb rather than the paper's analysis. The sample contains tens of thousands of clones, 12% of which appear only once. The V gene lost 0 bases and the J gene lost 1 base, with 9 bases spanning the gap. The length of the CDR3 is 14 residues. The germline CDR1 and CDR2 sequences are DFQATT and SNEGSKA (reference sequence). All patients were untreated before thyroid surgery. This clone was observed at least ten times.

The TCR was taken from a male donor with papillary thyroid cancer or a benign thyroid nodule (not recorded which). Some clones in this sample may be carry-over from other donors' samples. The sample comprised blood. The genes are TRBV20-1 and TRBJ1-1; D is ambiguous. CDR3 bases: TGCAGTGCTAGAGATGACACCCAGAACACTGAAGCTTTCTTT. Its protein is CSARDDTQNTEAFF.